The 15 T cell receptor beta chains presented below share a single source sample, sequenced in a study of CD8 T cells in Susac syndrome. The RNA input was roughly 0.45 to 1 ug, and it was reverse transcribed with random hexamers. Each CDR3 protein is one row after TCRdb ran MiXCR on the immunoSEQ multiplex PCR reads. The sample has over 200,000 distinct CDR3 sequences, 85% to 95% seen once. What was sequenced was CD4+ T cells from PBMCs. These receptors were taken from a human donor with multiple sclerosis.

V gene TRBV5-4 combines with J gene TRBJ1-1; D unclear. The CDR3 totals 14 residues. V gave up 2 bases and J gave up 1 base, with 9 bases separating them. Germline V gene data show CDR1 as SGHNT and CDR2 as YYREEE (reference sequence). The CDR3 nucleotides read TGTGCCAGCAGCTTCGGCGGGAAGAACACTGAAGCTTTCTTT. Residues: CASSFGGKNTEAFF.

The chain links TRBV4-1 to TRBJ2-7; possibly TRBD1 for D (5 bases). Per the germline V gene, CDR1 is MGHRA and CDR2 is YSYEKL. The CDR3 sequence is 12 residues long. V shed 8 bases and J shed 3 bases, with 11 bases lying between them. In nucleotides, the CDR3 is TGCGCCAGCGATACAGGAAACTACGAGCAGTACGTC. Protein product: CASDTGNYEQYV.

The DNA of the CDR3 is TGTGCCAGCAGCTTAGGCATGGGTCCCGGAACCTACAATGAGCAGTTCTTC. Protein product: CASSLGMGPGTYNEQFF. The rearrangement links TRBV7-2 to TRBJ2-1, with D unclear. CDR1 is SGHTA, CDR2 FQGNSA, per germline. The length of the CDR3 is 17 residues. Trimming pared 1 base from V and 2 bases from J, leaving 15 bases between.

V gene TRBV10-3 combines with J gene TRBJ2-1, with TRBD2 identical over 11 bases. Losses at the gene ends were 4 bases for V and 4 bases for J; bases not matched to a gene: 0. This CDR3 spans 14 amino acids. The germline CDR1 and CDR2 sequences are ENHRY and SYGVKD. The CDR3 loop is CAISVAGGYNEQFF. In nucleotides, the CDR3 is TGTGCCATCAGTGTAGCGGGGGGGTACAATGAGCAGTTCTTC.

This chain connects TRBV7-8 to TRBJ2-1, with 9 bases aligning to TRBD2. V shed 1 base and J 6 bases; nucleotides not matched to a gene: 4. CDR3 size: 15 residues. CDR1 is SGHVS, CDR2 FQNEAQ, per germline. The CDR3 loop is CASSLGLAGRNEQFF. DNA of the CDR3: TGTGCCAGCAGCTTAGGGCTAGCGGGGCGCAATGAGCAGTTCTTC.

Only one count was recorded for this clonotype. This rearrangement joins TRBV2 to TRBJ2-1; the match to TRBD1 covers 9 bases. There are 14 residues in the CDR3. V was pared by 9 bases and J by 7 bases, with 10 bases of the junction left unmatched. Germline CDR1 is SNHLY and CDR2 is FYNNEI. The CDR3 sequence is CASLPGQGRNEQFF. The CDR3 DNA reads as TGTGCCAGTCTACCGGGACAGGGTAGAAATGAGCAGTTCTTC.

The J gene is TRBJ1-5, the V gene TRBV21-1; TRBD1, as called in the table, went unchecked against the DNA. TRBV21-1 is tagged as a pseudogene. CDR3 length: 17 amino acids. Written as DNA, the CDR3 is TGTGCCAGCAGCAAAGCCCACCCTGACAGGGCCAATCAGCCCCAGCATTTT. This gives the protein CASSKAHPDRANQPQHF.

The chain has TRBV6-5 and TRBJ1-2, with unresolved D. CDR3 size: 12 residues. Germline lookup yields CDR1 MNHEY and CDR2 SVGAGI. The V end lost 7 bases, the J end lost 4 bases, and 10 bases lay between the germline ends. The CDR3 here is CASTDSGYGYTF. The CDR3 nucleotides are TGTGCCAGCACCGACTCCGGCTATGGCTACACCTTC.

The rearrangement uses TRBV30 and TRBJ2-7, with D uncertain. The CDR3 length is 10 residues. The ends were cut back, 2 bases at V and 5 bases at J, with 4 bases in the middle. Germline V gene data show CDR1 as GTSNPN and CDR2 as SVGIG (reference sequence). The CDR3 sequence is CAWSKNEQYF. CDR3 coding DNA: TGTGCCTGGAGTAAGAACGAGCAGTACTTC.

The V call is TRBV14, the J call TRBJ2-7; no clear D. Trimming took off 0 bases at V and 5 bases at J, with 5 bases between the two ends. This CDR3 has 12 residues. CDR1 is SGHDN and CDR2 is FVKESK in the germline V gene. CDR3 protein: CASSQETHEQYF. CDR3 sequence (DNA): TGTGCCAGCAGCCAAGAGACCCACGAGCAGTACTTC.

The V and J genes are TRBV20-1 and TRBJ2-3; TRBD1 aligns across 9 bases. The length of the CDR3 is 14 residues. Germline CDR1 DFQATT, CDR2 SNEGSKA (reference sequence). J gave up 4 bases and V 4 bases, and 6 bases lay outside the gene matches. The CDR3 region has the DNA TGCAGTGCTACCGGGACAGGGAGATCAGATACGCAGTATTTT. Translation gives CSATGTGRSDTQYF.

The V and J genes are TRBV20-1 and TRBJ1-5; possibly TRBD1 for D (5 bases). The V gene's germline CDR1 is DFQATT and CDR2 SNEGSKA (reference sequence). Trimming pared 0 bases from V and 6 bases from J, leaving 12 bases between. This CDR3 comprises 14 residues. CDR3 sequence: CSARDARQSQPQHF. The DNA for the CDR3 is TGCAGTGCTAGAGACGCAAGACAGTCTCAGCCCCAGCATTTT.

The chain carries TRBV18 and TRBJ1-5, with 7 bases identical to TRBD1. Germline V gives CDR1 KGHSH, CDR2 LQKENI. Trimming at V came to 2 bases and at J to 10 bases, leaving 5 bases not matched to a gene. The length of the CDR3 is 13 residues. CDR3 sequence: CASSPRQGEPQHF. CDR3 nucleotides: TGTGCCAGCTCACCAAGACAGGGAGAACCCCAGCATTTT.

This rearrangement joins TRBV3-1 to TRBJ1-1; 9 nucleotides agree with TRBD1. V shed 3 bases and J 8 bases; nucleotides not matched to a gene: 7. The CDR3 is 14 residues long. The germline CDR1 and CDR2 sequences are LGHDT and YNNKEL (reference sequence). The CDR3 here is CASSQGRDRAEAFF. CDR3 DNA: TGTGCCAGCAGCCAGGGAAGGGACAGGGCCGAAGCTTTCTTT. Variable domain in full (rest from reference TRBV3-1 and TRBJ1-1): DTAVSQTPKYLVTQMGNDKSIKCEQNLGHDTMYWYKQDSKKFLKIMFSYNNKELIINETVPNRFSPKSPDKAHLNLHINSLELGDSAVYFCASSQGRDRAEAFFGQGTRLTVV.

This clonotype showed up just once. J is TRBJ2-3 and V is TRBV7-2; D is unresolved. Trimming took 6 bases from V and 4 from J, leaving 17 bases between them. The CDR3 runs to 15 residues. CDR1 and CDR2 from the germline V gene are SGHTA and FQGNSA. The CDR3 DNA follows: TGTGCCAGCAGTTCCACCGGGCCCCTGGCAGATACGCAGTATTTT. This translates into CASSSTGPLADTQYF.